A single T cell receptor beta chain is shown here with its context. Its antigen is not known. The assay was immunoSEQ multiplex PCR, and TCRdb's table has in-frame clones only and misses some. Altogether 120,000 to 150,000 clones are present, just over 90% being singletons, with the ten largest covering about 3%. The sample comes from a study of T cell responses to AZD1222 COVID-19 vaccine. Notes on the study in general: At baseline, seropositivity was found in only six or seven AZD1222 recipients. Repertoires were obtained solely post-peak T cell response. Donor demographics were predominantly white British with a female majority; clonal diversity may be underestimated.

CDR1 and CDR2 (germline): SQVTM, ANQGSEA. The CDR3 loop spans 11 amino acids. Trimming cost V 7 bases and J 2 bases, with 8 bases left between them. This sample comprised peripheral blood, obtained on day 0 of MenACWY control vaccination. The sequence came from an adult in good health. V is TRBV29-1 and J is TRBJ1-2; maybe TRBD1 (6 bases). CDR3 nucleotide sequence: TGCAGCGCAGGGACAAACTATGGCTACACCTTC. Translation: CSAGTNYGYTF.